This entry lists 6 T cell receptor beta chains sequenced from one sample in a study of cytotoxic CD8 clonotypes in ibrutinib-treated CLL (dated by TCRdb to the early 2020s). This specimen's time point label, per the study, means: approximately 25 months on ibrutinib. The library was prepared using the immunoSEQ multiplex PCR assay. Drawn from immuneACCESS, this table holds only the in-frame rearrangements with V and J called that TCRdb kept. Clones are partly lost; checked studies trace under half to an unresolved V gene and leave the rest unexplained. In this sample the table shows some 26,000 clones, over 75% of which occur a single time. The ten largest clonotypes hold 6.5% to 8% of the sample. Sequencing was performed on PBMCs, taken after 24 months of ibrutinib treatment. These receptors were obtained from a human donor with chronic lymphocytic leukemia.

The chain recombines TRBV4-1 with TRBJ2-7, with D possibly TRBD1 on 5 matching bases. The length of the CDR3 is 15 residues. The V gene's germline CDR1 is MGHRA and CDR2 YSYEKL. Trimming removed 0 bases at V and 0 bases at J, with 9 bases between. In nucleotides, the CDR3 is TGCGCCAGCAGCCAAGAATTCAGGGCCTCCTACGAGCAGTACTTC. Translation gives CASSQEFRASYEQYF.

The chain employs TRBV18 and TRBJ2-5; a possible D gene is TRBD1 (5 bases). Germline V gene lookup returns CDR1 KGHSH and CDR2 LQKENI. CDR3 size: 15 residues. Trimming left V 3 bases short and J 1 base short, with 12 bases between. The CDR3 here is CASSPQTVPQETQYF. As DNA, the CDR3 is TGTGCCAGCTCACCGCAGACAGTGCCCCAAGAGACCCAGTACTTC.

The chain employs TRBV4-2 and TRBJ2-3, with a possible D match to TRBD2 (5 bases). Germline loops: CDR1 LGHNA, CDR2 YNFKEQ. V was shortened by 0 bases and J by 4 bases, with 11 bases between the two germline ends. The length of the CDR3 is 15 residues. The CDR3 bases are TGTGCCAGCAGCCAAGAAGCGGTAGCCGCAGATACGCAGTATTTT. Translation: CASSQEAVAADTQYF.

The V gene is TRBV5-1, the J gene TRBJ2-3; 9 nucleotides match TRBD2. CDR3 length: 18 residues. The V segment lost 0 bases and the J segment 4 bases; nucleotides outside the gene matches: 12. In germline, CDR1 is SGHRS, CDR2 YFSETQ. CDR3 sequence: CASSLVAGGPLGADTQYF. CDR3 nucleotides: TGCGCCAGCAGCTTGGTTGCGGGGGGGCCTTTAGGGGCAGATACGCAGTATTTT.

There are a few counts of this clone. CDR3 residues: CASSQGVGGANVLTF. For the CDR3, the DNA is TGTGCCAGCAGTCAGGGGGTCGGTGGGGCCAACGTCCTGACTTTC. This chain joins TRBV27 and TRBJ2-6; TRBD1 matches 7 bases. J gave up 3 bases and V 5 bases, and 4 bases lay outside the gene matches. This CDR3 is built from 15 residues. Germline values: CDR1 MNHEY, CDR2 SMNVEV (reference sequence).

The chain is built from TRBV27 and TRBJ2-3; D is perhaps TRBD2 (5 bases). Deletions cut 5 bases from V and 0 bases from J, with 21 bases between. The CDR3 consists of 18 residues. Germline V gives CDR1 MNHEY, CDR2 SMNVEV (reference sequence). The CDR3 protein is CASSDLVKAGYSTDTQYF. CDR3 nucleotides: TGTGCCAGCAGTGATCTAGTAAAGGCGGGTTATAGCACAGATACGCAGTATTTT.